The present TCR beta chain was sequenced within a study of PD-1 blockade in classical Hodgkin lymphoma. The wider study: Intravenous infusions of nivolumab 3 mg/kg reached patients every 2 weeks.

Study results and limitations: In newly diagnosed patients, baseline TCR diversity was reportedly below that of healthy donors. By cycle point C4D1, TCR diversity had risen significantly in CD4+ cells (but not CD8+ cells).

The assay was immunoSEQ multiplex PCR, and TCRdb's table has in-frame clones only and misses some. Here the sample spans roughly 100,000 clones, roughly nine tenths being singletons. CDR3 size: 14 residues. V lost 2 bases and J 1 base, leaving 8 bases between the germline ends. Germline CDR1 MNHEY, CDR2 SVGAGI. Specified time point: cycle 4 day 1 (C4D1), after 6 weeks of nivolumab. Each patient relapsed following autologous stem cell transplantation, and prior brentuximab vedotin exposure differed. Reported best responses ranged across complete response, partial response or progressive disease. In its sample, this clone was seen once. Its antigen is unknown.

The source of this sequence is a human donor with classical Hodgkin lymphoma. Material: peripheral blood mononuclear cells (PBMCs), obtained before the fourth cycle of nivolumab. V usage is TRBV6-5 and J usage is TRBJ2-5; maybe TRBD2 (6 bases). In DNA form, the CDR3 reads TGTGCCAGCAGTTACCGGGACTTCCAAGAGACCCAGTACTTC. It is translated as CASSYRDFQETQYF.